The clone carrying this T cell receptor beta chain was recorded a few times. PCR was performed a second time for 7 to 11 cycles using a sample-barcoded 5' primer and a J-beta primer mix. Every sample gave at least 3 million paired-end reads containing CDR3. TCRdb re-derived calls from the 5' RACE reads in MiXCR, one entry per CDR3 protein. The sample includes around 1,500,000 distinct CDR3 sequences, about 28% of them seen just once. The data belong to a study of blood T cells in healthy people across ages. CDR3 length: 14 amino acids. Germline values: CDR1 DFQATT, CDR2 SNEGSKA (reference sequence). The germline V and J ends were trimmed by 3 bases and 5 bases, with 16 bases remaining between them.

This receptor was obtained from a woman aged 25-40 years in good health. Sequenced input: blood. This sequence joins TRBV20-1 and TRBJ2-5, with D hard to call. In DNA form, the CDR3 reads TGCAGTGCTAGTGGGTACACGGATGTGGAGACCCAGTACTTC. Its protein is CSASGYTDVETQYF.